The 25 T cell receptor beta chains reported below all come from one sample, sequenced in a study of OX40 agonist ivuxolimab in advanced cancers. Profiled with immunoSEQ multiplex PCR; TCRdb holds only in-frame clones, not every one. The table lists some 37,000 clones, approximately 82% of them singletons, with 1.8% in the top ten. The material sequenced was CD4+ or CD8+ T cells sorted from blood, taken in a trial of the OX40 agonist ivuxolimab. These receptors were obtained from an adult with an advanced solid tumor such as melanoma, head and neck, liver or kidney cancer.

This clone occurred a few times. The chain is built from TRBV6-5 and TRBJ1-5; D is unclear. Looked up from germline, CDR1 is MNHEY and CDR2 is SVGAGI. Trimming cost V 0 bases and J 3 bases, with 9 bases left between them. This CDR3 contains 15 residues. Here the CDR3 DNA reads TGTGCCAGCAGTTACTCGAGGGATCTCAATCAGCCCCAGCATTTT. Its translation is CASSYSRDLNQPQHF.

The chain combines TRBV6-1 with TRBJ1-6, with a tentative D call TRBD1 (6 bases). Trimming took 0 bases from V and 9 from J, leaving 12 bases between them. This CDR3 is 15 amino acids long. Germline CDR1 is MNHNS and CDR2 is SASEGT. This chain's CDR3 is CASSEAAQGSSPLHF. For the CDR3, the DNA is TGTGCCAGCAGTGAAGCGGCACAGGGCAGTTCACCCCTCCACTTT.

The chain combines TRBV5-5 with TRBJ1-2; D call uncertain. The V end lost 1 base, the J end lost 2 bases, and 12 bases lay between the germline ends. The CDR3 sequence is 15 residues long. Per the germline V gene, CDR1 is SGHKS and CDR2 is YYEKEE (reference sequence). CDR3 in amino acids: CASSLSRGQNYGYTF. The CDR3, as DNA: TGTGCCAGCAGCTTGTCCCGTGGGCAAAACTATGGCTACACCTTC.

Here the CDR3 reads CASSVGPNSPLHF. The CDR3 DNA follows: TGTGCCAGCAGCGTAGGCCCGAATTCACCCCTCCACTTT. This chain uses TRBV9 with TRBJ1-6; D remains ambiguous. This CDR3 has 13 amino acids. V lost 0 bases and J lost 7, with 5 bases in between. CDR1 and CDR2 (germline): SGDLS, YYNGEE.

This clone was recorded a few times. The chain links TRBV7-3 to TRBJ2-1; D assignment may be TRBD1 or TRBD2 (5 bases each). This CDR3 contains 16 residues. Germline assignment: CDR1 SGHTA and CDR2 FQGTGA. V was cut by 4 bases and J by 0 bases, with 13 bases left in between. The CDR3 sequence: CASSSRDGDSYNEQFF. In nucleotides, the CDR3 is TGTGCCAGCAGCTCTCGGGACGGCGACTCCTACAATGAGCAGTTCTTC.

CDR3 loop: CASSQDTGTAENYGYTF. DNA of the CDR3: TGCGCCAGCAGCCAAGATACCGGGACAGCCGAGAACTATGGCTACACCTTC. The chain combines TRBV4-3 with TRBJ1-2; 7 nucleotides match TRBD1. This CDR3 region has 17 residues. After removal of 0 bases from V and 2 bases from J, the junction contained 9 bases not matched to a gene. Per the germline V gene, CDR1 is LGHNA and CDR2 is YSLEER.

The rearrangement joins TRBV2 to TRBJ2-3; possibly TRBD2 for D (6 bases). Trimming took off 4 bases at V and 6 bases at J, with 17 bases between the two ends. This CDR3 spans 15 amino acids. Per the germline V gene, CDR1 is SNHLY and CDR2 is FYNNEI. The CDR3 DNA is TGTGCCAGCAGTGGACTAGGAGGGAAGGTGGATACGCAGTATTTT. It encodes CASSGLGGKVDTQYF.

J is TRBJ2-7 and V is TRBV7-9, with a tentative D call TRBD1 (6 bases). This CDR3 comprises 13 residues. V was trimmed by 3 bases and J by 1 base, leaving 7 bases between them. Germline lookup yields CDR1 SEHNR and CDR2 FQNEAQ (reference sequence). The CDR3: CASSFGQSYEQYF. The CDR3 DNA reads TGTGCCAGCAGCTTTGGACAGTCCTACGAGCAGTACTTC.

The chain links TRBV29-1 to TRBJ2-1; the D is unclear. Germline CDR1 and CDR2: SQVTM and ANQGSEA. Trimming cost V 7 bases and J 0 bases, with 19 bases left between them. The CDR3 spans 16 residues. The CDR3 DNA follows: TGCAGCGCGGTTGGAGCTAGGACCGGCTCCTACAATGAGCAGTTCTTC. This encodes CSAVGARTGSYNEQFF.

This clone has a single count. The chain links TRBV4-2 to TRBJ2-3, with TRBD2 matching 12 bases. The CDR3 totals 18 residues. Looked up from germline, CDR1 is LGHNA and CDR2 is YNFKEQ. The V segment lost 0 bases and the J segment 5 bases; nucleotides outside the gene matches: 9. The CDR3 is CASSQEGASGGAGDTQYF. The DNA for the CDR3 is TGTGCCAGCAGCCAAGAGGGAGCTAGCGGGGGGGCGGGAGATACGCAGTATTTT.

The chain joins TRBV18 to TRBJ2-1; D might be TRBD1 (6 bases). V gave up 6 bases and J gave up 2 bases, with 14 bases separating them. The CDR3 has 15 residues. CDR1 and CDR2 from the germline V gene are KGHSH and LQKENI. CDR3 region: CASSPSRGTYNEQFF. As DNA, the CDR3 is TGTGCCAGCTCGCCGAGCAGGGGAACCTACAATGAGCAGTTCTTC.

This clone was found once. This rearrangement joins TRBV9 to TRBJ2-7; D may be TRBD1 (6 bases). CDR3 length: 14 amino acids. The V and J ends lost 0 bases and 3 bases respectively, with 10 bases between them. Germline lookup yields CDR1 SGDLS and CDR2 YYNGEE. In DNA form, the CDR3 reads TGTGCCAGCAGCGTAGAGCTCAGGGGCTACGAGCAGTACTTC. It specifies CASSVELRGYEQYF.

The chain links TRBV18 to TRBJ1-1; TRBD1 matches at 9 bases. The CDR3 runs 17 residues. Germline V gene sequence: CDR1 KGHSH, CDR2 LQKENI. J was trimmed by 0 bases and V by 4 bases; bases with no gene match: 9. CDR3 region: CASSLRTGALMNTEAFF. The CDR3 region has the DNA TGTGCCAGCTCACTAAGGACAGGGGCCCTGATGAACACTGAAGCTTTCTTT.

The J gene is TRBJ2-7, the V gene TRBV7-2; 8 nucleotides align to TRBD2. Trimming cost V 6 bases and J 5 bases; bases outside gene matches: 12. Germline CDR1 reads SGHTA; CDR2 reads FQGNSA. The CDR3 sequence is 15 residues long. CDR3 region: CASSTEGLVPHEQYF. CDR3 sequence (DNA): TGTGCCAGCAGTACTGAGGGACTAGTTCCCCACGAGCAGTACTTC.

V is TRBV2 and J is TRBJ1-6; D ambiguous. The CDR3 extends over 15 amino acids. Germline V gene data show CDR1 as SNHLY and CDR2 as FYNNEI. V was cut by 5 bases and J by 0 bases, with 8 bases left in between. The CDR3 DNA reads TGTGCCAGCAGTCCGGAGAGCTCCTATAATTCACCCCTCCACTTT. It translates to CASSPESSYNSPLHF.

This chain joins TRBV30 and TRBJ2-7, with 11 bases fitting TRBD2. Per the germline V gene, CDR1 is GTSNPN and CDR2 is SVGIG (reference sequence). The J segment lost 6 bases and the V segment lost 2 bases, leaving 9 bases of the junction unmatched. The CDR3 totals 15 residues. The DNA for the CDR3 is TGTGCCTGGAGTACCCTAGCGGGGGGATCAGGCGAGCAGTACTTC. The encoded protein is CAWSTLAGGSGEQYF.

The J gene is TRBJ2-6, the V gene TRBV5-4; 8 nucleotides agree with TRBD1. The CDR3 extends over 17 amino acids. V lost 5 bases to trimming and J lost 0 bases; unmatched junction nucleotides: 7. CDR1 SGHNT and CDR2 YYREEE come from the germline V gene (reference sequence). The CDR3 is CASRANGQGSGANVLTF. Written as DNA, the CDR3 is TGTGCCAGCAGGGCGAATGGACAGGGCTCTGGGGCCAACGTCCTGACTTTC.

On this clone: At the DNA level, this CDR3 is encoded by other sequences in the same sample as well. The genes are TRBV2 and TRBJ2-3, with D hard to call. Deletions cut 0 bases from V and 2 bases from J, with 9 bases between. CDR3 length: 15 amino acids. The germline V gene has CDR1 SNHLY and CDR2 FYNNEI. The CDR3 loop reads CASSEAQGITDTQYF. In nucleotides, the CDR3 is TGTGCCAGCAGTGAAGCGCAAGGGATCACAGATACGCAGTATTTT.

This clone was seen a single time. The chain is built from TRBV11-3 and TRBJ2-7; 10 nucleotides line up with TRBD1. This CDR3 region has 15 residues. J gave up 4 bases and V 2 bases, and 5 bases lay outside the gene matches. Per the germline V gene, CDR1 is SGHNT and CDR2 is YENEEA. The DNA for the CDR3 is TGTGCCAGCAGCTTATCCGGGGACAGGGGTTACGAGCAGTACTTC. Translation: CASSLSGDRGYEQYF. Variable domain in full (rest from reference TRBV11-3 and TRBJ2-7): EAGVVQSPRYKIIEKKQPVAFWCNPISGHNTLYWYLQNLGQGPELLIRYENEEAVDDSQLPKDRFSAERLKGVDSTLKIQPAELGDSAVYLCASSLSGDRGYEQYFGPGTRLTVT.

The chain uses TRBV5-1 and TRBJ1-4, with D perhaps matching TRBD1 (5 bases). CDR3 length: 15 amino acids. Germline loops: CDR1 SGHRS, CDR2 YFSETQ. V gave up 4 bases and J gave up 0 bases, with 10 bases separating them. In nucleotides, the CDR3 is TGCGCCAGCAGCACGAGAGGGGCAACTAATGAAAAACTGTTTTTT. Translating gives CASSTRGATNEKLFF.

The CDR3 nucleotides are TGTGCCAGCAGAGGGACAGGGCATCAGCCCCAGCATTTT. It encodes CASRGTGHQPQHF. This chain joins TRBV6-1 and TRBJ1-5; 9 nucleotides align to TRBD1. The CDR3 length is 13 residues. Germline V CDR1 and CDR2: MNHNS, SASEGT. V shed 6 bases, J shed 5 bases, and the junction held 2 bases outside the gene matches.

This clone was seen a few times. The chain couples TRBV7-2 to TRBJ1-2; D is possibly TRBD1 (5 bases). With 0 bases removed from V and 6 bases from J, the gap between germline ends came to 17 bases. Germline V gene data show CDR1 as SGHTA and CDR2 as FQGNSA. The CDR3 consists of 16 residues. Written as DNA, the CDR3 is TGTGCCAGCAGCTTAGCGTCTCGGGGTGGGGCCAATGGCTACACCTTC. It is translated as CASSLASRGGANGYTF.

The rearrangement links TRBV6-1 to TRBJ1-6; unclear D gene. Per the germline V gene, CDR1 is MNHNS and CDR2 is SASEGT. V was cut by 1 base and J by 10 bases, with 17 bases left in between. CDR3 length: 16 amino acids. The CDR3 DNA reads as TGTGCCAGCAGTGAAGGATATAACAGCCCTGGGTCACCCCTCCACTTT. It yields the protein CASSEGYNSPGSPLHF.

V is TRBV7-2 and J is TRBJ2-3, with 9 nucleotides matching TRBD1. V shed 0 bases, J shed 4 bases, and the junction held 2 bases outside the gene matches. Germline assignment: CDR1 SGHTA and CDR2 FQGNSA. The CDR3 runs to 15 residues. The CDR3 is CASSLAGQGADTQYF. In nucleotides, the CDR3 is TGTGCCAGCAGCTTAGCGGGACAGGGCGCAGATACGCAGTATTTT. The variable domain in full, completed from reference TRBV7-2 and TRBJ2-3, reads GAGVSQSPSNKVTEKGKDVELRCDPISGHTALYWYRQSLGQGLEFLIYFQGNSAPDKSGLPSDRFSAERTGGSVSTLTIQRTQQEDSAVYLCASSLAGQGADTQYFGPGTRLTVL.

The V call is TRBV5-1, the J call TRBJ2-3; 8 bases match TRBD2. The trim removed 3 bases at V and 3 bases at J, leaving 3 bases unmatched. CDR3 length equals 14 residues. Germline lookup yields CDR1 SGHRS and CDR2 YFSETQ. CDR3 sequence (DNA): TGCGCCAGCAGCTATGCGGGGGGTACAGATACGCAGTATTTT. Translation: CASSYAGGTDTQYF.